The 3 T cell receptor beta chains reported below all come from one sample, sequenced in a study of T cell responses to AZD1222 COVID-19 vaccine. The assay was immunoSEQ multiplex PCR, and TCRdb's table has in-frame clones only and misses some. The sample has approximately 110,000 clones; nearly 90% are singletons. This specimen consisted of peripheral blood, obtained 28 days after the second AZD1222 dose. These TCRs come from an adult who received the AZD1222 COVID-19 vaccine.

CDR3 in amino acids: CASSPSGTVGNTIYF. The CDR3 nucleotides are TGTGCCAGCTCACCTTCCGGGACAGTTGGAAACACCATATATTTT. The genes are TRBV18 and TRBJ1-3; 7 bases line up with TRBD1. The CDR3 contains 15 residues. Germline loops: CDR1 KGHSH, CDR2 LQKENI. V lost 3 bases to trimming and J lost 3 bases; unmatched junction nucleotides: 5.

This clone came up a few times. The chain joins TRBV11-2 to TRBJ2-5; 11 nucleotides line up with TRBD1. The V gene end was trimmed by 5 bases and the J gene end by 6 bases; junction bases not matched to a gene: 11. The germline V gene encodes CDR1 SGHAT and CDR2 FQNNGV. CDR3 length: 16 amino acids. CDR3 loop: CASSAPIGQGAQTQYF. CDR3 sequence (DNA): TGTGCCAGCAGCGCACCCATCGGACAGGGGGCGCAGACCCAGTACTTC. The whole variable domain, remainder taken from reference TRBV11-2 and TRBJ2-5, is EAGVAQSPRYKIIEKRQSVAFWCNPISGHATLYWYQQILGQGPKLLIQFQNNGVVDDSQLPKDRFSAERLKGVDSTLKIQPAKLEDSAVYLCASSAPIGQGAQTQYFGPGTRLLVL.

This chain connects TRBV5-4 to TRBJ2-6; the match to TRBD1 covers 9 bases. The ends lost 10 bases at V and 2 bases at J; junction bases unmatched: 4. Germline CDR1 and CDR2: SGHNT and YYREEE (reference sequence). This CDR3 region has 14 residues. CDR3 residues: CAANRGPGANVLTF. The CDR3, as DNA: TGTGCCGCCAACAGGGGGCCTGGGGCCAACGTCCTGACTTTC.